These 7 T cell receptor beta chains came from one sample sequenced in a study of OX40 agonist ivuxolimab in advanced cancers. Clones were read by immunoSEQ multiplex PCR, and TCRdb kept only the in-frame ones, dropping some. The table records approximately 50,000 clones, 80% to 90% of them present only once. This material consisted of CD4+ or CD8+ T cells sorted from blood, taken in a trial of the OX40 agonist ivuxolimab. All receptors derive from an adult with an advanced solid tumor such as melanoma, head and neck, liver or kidney cancer.

The genes are TRBV19 and TRBJ1-2; the D gene is possibly TRBD1 (6 bases). The germline CDR1 and CDR2 sequences are LNHDA and SQIVND (reference sequence). The V end lost 5 bases, the J end lost 1 base, and 14 bases lay between the germline ends. CDR3 length: 15 amino acids. This CDR3 is CASSLVAGDNYGYTF. CDR3 sequence (DNA): TGTGCCAGTAGTCTTGTGGCAGGGGATAACTATGGCTACACCTTC.

The chain uses TRBV7-9 and TRBJ2-1; D might be TRBD1 or TRBD2, each matching 5 bases. Germline CDR1 SEHNR, CDR2 FQNEAQ (reference sequence). Trimming removed 1 base at V and 0 bases at J, with 10 bases between. This CDR3 contains 16 residues. In nucleotides, the CDR3 is TGTGCCAGCAGCTTAGGGGGGTACAGCTCCTACAATGAGCAGTTCTTC. Amino acids: CASSLGGYSSYNEQFF.

The J gene is TRBJ2-2, the V gene TRBV14; no firm D call. There are 18 residues in the CDR3. Per germline, CDR1 SGHDN and CDR2 FVKESK. Trimming stripped 0 bases from V and 3 bases from J, with 17 bases between. CDR3 nucleotide sequence: TGTGCCAGCAGCCAAGATGGCACAGTCCTACGGTACACCGGGGAGCTGTTTTTT. Its translation is CASSQDGTVLRYTGELFF.

The chain has TRBV4-1 and TRBJ2-7; D not certain. The CDR3 extends over 12 amino acids. Germline CDR1 and CDR2: MGHRA and YSYEKL. Trimming shortened V by 2 bases and J by 7 bases, and 9 bases separated the two germline ends. The CDR3 region has the DNA TGCGCCAGCAGCCAATTTGGGAATGAGCAGTACTTC. Translated, it gives CASSQFGNEQYF.

The chain carries TRBV7-2 and TRBJ2-7; D is tentatively TRBD1 or TRBD2 (5 bases each). The V gene lost 5 bases and the J gene lost 6 bases, with 17 bases spanning the gap. Germline CDR1 reads SGHTA; CDR2 reads FQGNSA. This CDR3 spans 14 amino acids. The CDR3 loop reads CASSPLQDSLEQYF. The CDR3 coding sequence is TGTGCCAGCAGCCCTTTACAGGACTCTCTCGAGCAGTACTTC.

The V gene is TRBV29-1, the J gene TRBJ2-7; D possibly corresponds to TRBD2 (5 bases). CDR3 length: 11 amino acids. V gave up 6 bases and J gave up 3 bases, with 9 bases separating them. Germline CDR1 is SQVTM and CDR2 is ANQGSEA. The CDR3 loop reads CSVVEGYEQYF. CDR3 DNA sequence: TGCAGCGTCGTAGAGGGCTACGAGCAGTACTTC.

The chain employs TRBV9 and TRBJ2-1; 11 bases align to TRBD2. The germline CDR1 and CDR2 sequences are SGDLS and YYNGEE. V gave up 3 bases and J gave up 12 bases; unmatched junction bases: 2. This CDR3 is built from 12 residues. DNA for the CDR3: TGTGCCAGCAGCGACCTAGCGGGGGGGCAGTTCTTC. Protein: CASSDLAGGQFF.